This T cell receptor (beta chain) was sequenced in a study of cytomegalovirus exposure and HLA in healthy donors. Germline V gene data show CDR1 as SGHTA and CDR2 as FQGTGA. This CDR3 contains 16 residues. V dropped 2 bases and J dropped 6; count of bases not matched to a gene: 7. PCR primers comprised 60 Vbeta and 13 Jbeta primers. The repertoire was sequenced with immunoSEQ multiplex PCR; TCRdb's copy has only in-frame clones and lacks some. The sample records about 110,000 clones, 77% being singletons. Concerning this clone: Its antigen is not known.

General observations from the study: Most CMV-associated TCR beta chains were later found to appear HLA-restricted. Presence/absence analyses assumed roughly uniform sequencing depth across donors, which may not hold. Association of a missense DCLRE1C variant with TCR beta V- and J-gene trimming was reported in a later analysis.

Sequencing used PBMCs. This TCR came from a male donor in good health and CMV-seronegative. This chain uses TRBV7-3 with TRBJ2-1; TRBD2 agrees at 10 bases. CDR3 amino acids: CASSLCASGRCNEQFF. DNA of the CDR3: TGTGCCAGCAGCTTATGCGCTAGCGGGAGATGCAATGAGCAGTTCTTC.